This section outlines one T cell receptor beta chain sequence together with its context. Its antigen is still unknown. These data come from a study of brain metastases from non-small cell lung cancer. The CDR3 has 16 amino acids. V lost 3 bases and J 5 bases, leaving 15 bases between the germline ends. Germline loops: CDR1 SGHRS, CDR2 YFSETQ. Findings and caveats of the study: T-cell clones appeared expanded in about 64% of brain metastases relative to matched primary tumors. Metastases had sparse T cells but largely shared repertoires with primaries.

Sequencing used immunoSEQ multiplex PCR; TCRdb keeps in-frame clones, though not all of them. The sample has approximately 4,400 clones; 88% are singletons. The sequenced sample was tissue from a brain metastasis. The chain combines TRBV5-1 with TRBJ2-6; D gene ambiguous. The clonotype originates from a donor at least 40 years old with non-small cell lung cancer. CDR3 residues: CASSSPLSQRANVLTF. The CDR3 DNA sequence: TGCGCCAGCAGCTCCCCCCTTAGTCAGAGGGCCAACGTCCTGACTTTC.